This TCR beta chain was recorded in a study of blood T cell repertoires in COVID-19. As for the study in general: Material from acute and convalescent COVID-19 was sourced from the United States, Italy and Spain. Sources were T cells, B-cell-depleted T cells, or PBMCs; the material itself was cDNA or gDNA.

Germline V gene lookup returns CDR1 SGHKS and CDR2 YYEKEE (reference sequence). Losses at the gene ends were 0 bases for V and 4 bases for J; bases not matched to a gene: 11. The CDR3 extends over 17 amino acids. The table came from immunoSEQ multiplex PCR; TCRdb's copy has only in-frame clones and leaves some out. Of approximately 29,000 clones detected, about 85% appear once; the ten largest clones hold 16%. Specimen: peripheral blood. The clonotype comes from a woman aged 55-75 years with acute or convalescent COVID-19. V gene TRBV5-5 combines with J gene TRBJ1-2, with 8 bases fitting TRBD1. This CDR3 is CASSLALVPGQAYGYTF. CDR3 bases: TGTGCCAGCAGCTTGGCTTTAGTCCCGGGACAGGCCTATGGCTACACCTTC. The full variable domain, with the rest looked up from reference TRBV5-5 and TRBJ1-2, is DAGVTQSPTHLIKTRGQQVTLRCSPISGHKSVSWYQQVLGQGPQFIFQYYEKEERGRGNFPDRFSARQFPNYSSELNVNALLLGDSALYLCASSLALVPGQAYGYTFGSGTRLTVV.